This is a list of T cell receptor beta chains from one sample in a study of PD-L1 blockade in urothelial cancer. Assay used: immunoSEQ multiplex PCR; TCRdb lists only in-frame clones, some missing. This sample has about 53,000 clones, with around nine tenths found just once. The specimen was PBMCs, collected around atezolizumab (anti-PD-L1) treatment. The receptors originated from an older woman with urothelial cancer. CDR3s include the opening cysteine and the closing phenylalanine or tryptophan. Fields, in order: J gene, V gene, clone size, D gene, CDR3 protein, CDR3 DNA. The D gene is left open where the match is weak. Only some rows state a clone size, as once, few, many or a class for expanded clones.

>TRBJ1-5|TRBV18|once|TRBD1
CASSPVDRAAEQPQHF
TGTGCCAGCTCACCCGTGGACAGGGCTGCAGAGCAGCCCCAGCATTTT
>TRBJ2-7|TRBV4-2|once|TRBD2
CASSLEPSGVYEQYF
TGTGCCAGCAGCCTAGAGCCTAGCGGGGTCTACGAGCAGTACTTC
>TRBJ2-3|TRBV15|NA|NA
CATSRDIGATDTQYF
TGTGCCACCAGCAGAGATATAGGGGCCACAGATACGCAGTATTTT
>TRBJ2-7|TRBV7-8|NA|TRBD2
CASSLGSSGSSYEQYF
TGTGCCAGCAGCTTAGGCTCAAGCGGGAGCTCCTACGAGCAGTACTTC
>TRBJ2-7|TRBV5-4|NA|TRBD1
CASSNRDRYEQYF
TGTGCCAGCAGCAACCGGGACAGGTACGAGCAGTACTTC
>TRBJ2-7|TRBV5-4|NA|TRBD2
CASSLRTSGGYYEQYF
TGTGCCAGCAGCTTAAGGACTAGCGGGGGGTACTACGAGCAGTACTTC
>TRBJ1-1|TRBV18|NA|TRBD1
CASSPDWTGASRMNTEAFF
TGTGCCAGCTCACCAGATTGGACAGGGGCCTCCCGTATGAACACTGAAGCTTTCTTT
>TRBJ2-5|TRBV28|NA|NA
CASSLGRVETQYF
TGTGCCAGCAGTTTGGGCAGGGTCGAGACCCAGTACTTC
>TRBJ2-7|TRBV5-1|NA|NA
CASSLAVGF
TGCGCCAGCAGCTTGGCCGTCGGTTTC
>TRBJ1-1|TRBV29-1|NA|NA
CSVDRTAEAFF
TGCAGCGTTGACCGGACAGCTGAAGCTTTCTTT
>TRBJ2-7|TRBV7-2|few|TRBD2
CASSLGGLDYEQYF
TGTGCCAGCAGCTTAGGGGGACTAGACTACGAGCAGTACTTC
>TRBJ2-7|TRBV5-8|NA|TRBD1
CASSAGQGRGSYEQYF
TGTGCCAGCAGCGCCGGACAGGGCCGGGGATCCTACGAGCAGTACTTC
>TRBJ1-1|TRBV2|NA|NA
CASSEYGGYTEAFF
TGTGCCAGCAGTGAATATGGCGGATACACTGAAGCTTTCTTT
>TRBJ1-1|TRBV27|NA|NA
CASSSTGFTGNTEAFF
TGTGCCAGCAGTTCCACAGGTTTTACTGGGAACACTGAAGCTTTCTTT
>TRBJ2-3|TRBV7-6|NA|NA
CASSNGQPLSRDTQYF
TGTGCCAGCAGCAACGGACAGCCCCTTTCCCGAGATACGCAGTATTTT
>TRBJ2-7|TRBV19|few|NA
CASSISGHYEQYF
TGTGCCAGTAGTATTTCCGGTCACTACGAGCAGTACTTC
>TRBJ2-1|TRBV28|many|TRBD2
CASSLPPGLAGATTSYNEQFF
TGTGCCAGCAGTTTGCCGCCGGGACTAGCGGGAGCTACGACCTCCTACAATGAGCAGTTCTTC
>TRBJ1-1|TRBV6-1|NA|TRBD1
CASSTYRGTEAFF
TGTGCCAGCAGTACTTACAGGGGCACTGAAGCTTTCTTT
>TRBJ2-1|TRBV25-1|few|NA
CASSEYRTWGGRWFF
TGTGCCAGCAGTGAATACCGTACCTGGGGGGGCCGGTGGTTCTTC
>TRBJ2-2|TRBV4-1|NA|NA
CASSQNRWLGASTGELFF
TGCGCCAGCAGCCAAAACCGCTGGTTGGGGGCGAGCACCGGGGAGCTGTTTTTT
>TRBJ1-1|TRBV9|NA|TRBD1
CASSVDRVTEAFF
TGTGCCAGCAGCGTGGACAGGGTAACCGAAGCTTTCTTT
>TRBJ1-3|TRBV10-3|NA|TRBD1
CAITEGAVGNTIYF
TGTGCCATCACAGAGGGGGCGGTTGGAAACACCATATATTTT
>TRBJ1-1|TRBV27|NA|NA
CASSEKWSTEAFF
TGTGCCAGCAGTGAAAAGTGGAGCACTGAAGCTTTCTTT
>TRBJ1-4|TRBV7-9|NA|NA
CASSPGLGEKLFF
TGTGCCAGCAGCCCCGGACTGGGTGAAAAACTGTTTTTT
>TRBJ2-3|TRBV19|NA|NA
CASSMYRDTDTQYF
TGTGCCAGTAGTATGTACAGGGACACAGATACGCAGTATTTT
>TRBJ1-1|TRBV5-4|NA|NA
CASSSTTIMNTEAFF
TGTGCCAGCAGCTCAACCACAATAATGAACACTGAAGCTTTCTTT
>TRBJ2-3|TRBV28|NA|NA
CASSPVPGDTQYF
TGTGCCAGCAGTCCCGTCCCGGGAGATACGCAGTATTTT
>TRBJ1-2|TRBV2|NA|NA
CASREDTSYGYTF
TGTGCCAGCAGGGAAGATACATCCTATGGCTACACCTTC
>TRBJ1-5|TRBV5-6|NA|NA
CASSLVGNQPQHF
TGTGCCAGCAGCTTGGTCGGGAATCAGCCCCAGCATTTT
>TRBJ1-4|TRBV5-4|NA|TRBD1
CASSSGTGYEKLFF
TGTGCCAGCAGTTCCGGGACAGGGTACGAAAAACTGTTTTTT
>TRBJ2-1|TRBV29-1|NA|TRBD2
CSVVIASGRAWRYNEQFF
TGCAGCGTTGTTATCGCTAGCGGGAGGGCCTGGAGGTACAATGAGCAGTTCTTC
>TRBJ2-7|TRBV29-1|NA|TRBD1
CSVAGQGYEQYF
TGCAGCGTTGCCGGACAGGGCTACGAGCAGTACTTC
>TRBJ1-5|TRBV21-1|NA|NA
CASSRGQSNQPQHF
TGTGCCAGCAGCAGAGGACAGAGCAATCAGCCCCAGCATTTT
>TRBJ2-1|TRBV5-4|NA|NA
CASSTTGNEQFF
TGTGCCAGCAGCACCACCGGGAATGAGCAGTTCTTC
>TRBJ2-5|TRBV11-3|NA|TRBD1
CASSLGQEGWETQYF
TGTGCCAGCAGCTTGGGACAGGAGGGGTGGGAGACCCAGTACTTC
>TRBJ1-5|TRBV18|NA|NA
CASSPKDSANQPQHF
TGTGCCAGCTCACCAAAGGACAGTGCTAATCAGCCCCAGCATTTT
>TRBJ2-2|TRBV10-3|once|NA
CAISEGGTGELFF
TGTGCCATCAGCGAAGGAGGAACCGGGGAGCTGTTTTTT
>TRBJ1-5|TRBV21-1|NA|NA
CASSGKGRQGSYKKYSNQPQHF
TGTGCCAGCAGCGGCAAGGGTCGGCAGGGCTCGTATAAAAAATATAGCAATCAGCCCCAGCATTTT
>TRBJ1-2|TRBV5-1|few|TRBD1
CASSKDRVGYGYTF
TGCGCCAGCAGCAAGGACAGGGTTGGCTATGGCTACACCTTC
>TRBJ2-3|TRBV27|NA|NA
CASSLTRGTDTQYF
TGTGCCAGCAGTCTGACTAGAGGCACAGATACGCAGTATTTT
>TRBJ1-4|TRBV6-5|once|TRBD1
CASSYSNRGRGKLFF
TGTGCCAGCAGTTATTCAAACAGGGGGCGGGGAAAACTGTTTTTT
>TRBJ2-1|TRBV7-6|NA|NA
CASSLAGPPQEQFF
TGTGCCAGCAGCTTAGCGGGGCCGCCCCAAGAGCAGTTCTTC
>TRBJ1-1|TRBV19|NA|NA
CASRPQGGTEAFF
TGTGCCAGTAGACCCCAGGGTGGGACTGAAGCTTTCTTT
>TRBJ1-2|TRBV19|NA|TRBD1
CASSVLRDRGDYGYTF
TGTGCCAGTAGTGTCCTCCGGGACAGGGGTGACTATGGCTACACCTTC
>TRBJ2-3|TRBV5-6|NA|NA
CASSVVTDTQYF
TGTGCCAGCAGCGTCGTCACAGATACGCAGTATTTT
>TRBJ1-6|TRBV7-8|few|NA
CASSSPFAGAGPPLHF
TGTGCCAGCAGCTCCCCTTTTGCGGGGGCCGGGCCACCCCTCCACTTT
>TRBJ1-1|TRBV10-3|NA|NA
CAISSKLNTEAFF
TGTGCCATCAGTTCGAAGCTGAACACTGAAGCTTTCTTT
>TRBJ2-3|TRBV5-4|NA|NA
CASSLGGSTDTQYF
TGTGCCAGCAGCTTGGGCGGGTCCACAGATACGCAGTATTTT
>TRBJ2-7|TRBV4-3|few|NA
CASSQDNSGHEQYF
TGCGCCAGCAGCCAAGATAACAGCGGCCACGAGCAGTACTTC
>TRBJ1-2|TRBV7-2|NA|NA
CASSLDPGQGRGYTF
TGTGCCAGCAGCTTAGACCCCGGCCAGGGGAGAGGCTACACCTTC
>TRBJ2-1|TRBV5-5|NA|NA
CASSWVQGTTSYNEQFF
TGTGCCAGCAGCTGGGTCCAGGGGACTACCTCCTACAATGAGCAGTTCTTC
>TRBJ2-1|TRBV5-1|few|TRBD1
CASEAGTGIYNEQFF
TGCGCCAGCGAGGCCGGGACAGGGATATACAATGAGCAGTTCTTC
>TRBJ2-5|TRBV19|NA|TRBD1
CASSTQGAKETQYF
TGTGCCAGTAGTACCCAGGGGGCGAAAGAGACCCAGTACTTC
>TRBJ2-3|TRBV4-2|NA|TRBD1
CASSQDLGQGSDTQYF
TGTGCCAGCAGCCAAGATTTAGGACAGGGGTCAGATACGCAGTATTTT
>TRBJ2-1|TRBV5-4|NA|TRBD2
CASSQPGLGTNEQFF
TGTGCCAGCAGCCAACCGGGACTAGGAACAAATGAGCAGTTCTTC
>TRBJ2-7|TRBV6-5|NA|NA
CASSYATSQYF
TGTGCCAGCAGTTACGCCACTTCGCAGTACTTC